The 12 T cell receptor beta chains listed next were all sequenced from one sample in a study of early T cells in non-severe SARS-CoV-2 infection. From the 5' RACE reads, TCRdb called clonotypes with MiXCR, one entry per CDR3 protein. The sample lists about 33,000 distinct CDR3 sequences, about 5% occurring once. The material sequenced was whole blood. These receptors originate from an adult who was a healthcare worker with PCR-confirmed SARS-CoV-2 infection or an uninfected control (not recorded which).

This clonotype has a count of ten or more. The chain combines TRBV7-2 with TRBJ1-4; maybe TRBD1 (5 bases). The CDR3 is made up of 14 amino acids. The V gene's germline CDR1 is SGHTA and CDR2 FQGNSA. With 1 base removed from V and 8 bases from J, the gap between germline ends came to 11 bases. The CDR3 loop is CASSLEGAGEKLFF. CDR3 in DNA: TGTGCCAGCAGCTTAGAAGGGGCAGGAGAAAAACTGTTTTTT.

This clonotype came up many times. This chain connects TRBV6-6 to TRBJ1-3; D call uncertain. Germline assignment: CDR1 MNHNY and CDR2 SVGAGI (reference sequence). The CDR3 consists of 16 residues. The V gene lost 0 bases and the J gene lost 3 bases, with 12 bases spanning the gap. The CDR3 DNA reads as TGTGCCAGCAGTTACTCGATCGCTGGGAATGGAAACACCATATATTTT. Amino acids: CASSYSIAGNGNTIYF.

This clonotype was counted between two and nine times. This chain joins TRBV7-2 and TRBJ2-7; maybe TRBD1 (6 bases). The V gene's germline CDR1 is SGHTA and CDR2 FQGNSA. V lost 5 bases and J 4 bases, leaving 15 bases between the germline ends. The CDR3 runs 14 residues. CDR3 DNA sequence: TGTGCCAGCAGCCGTCAGGGGATGGGTTACGAGCAGTACTTC. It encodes CASSRQGMGYEQYF.

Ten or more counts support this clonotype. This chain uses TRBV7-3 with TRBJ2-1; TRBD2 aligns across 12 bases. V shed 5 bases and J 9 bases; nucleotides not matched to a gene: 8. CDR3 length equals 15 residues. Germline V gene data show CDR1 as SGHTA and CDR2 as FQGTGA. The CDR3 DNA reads TGTGCCAGCAGCCCGCTAGCGGGGGGGCTGGGTGAGCAGTTCTTC. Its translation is CASSPLAGGLGEQFF.

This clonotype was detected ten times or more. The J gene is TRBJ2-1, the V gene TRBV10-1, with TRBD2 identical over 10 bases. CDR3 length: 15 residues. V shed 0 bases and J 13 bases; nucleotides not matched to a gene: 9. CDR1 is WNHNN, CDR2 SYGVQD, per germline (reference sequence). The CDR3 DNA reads TGCGCCAGCAGTGAGTCTAGCGGGGGGACGCCCCCTCAGTTCTTC. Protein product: CASSESSGGTPPQFF.

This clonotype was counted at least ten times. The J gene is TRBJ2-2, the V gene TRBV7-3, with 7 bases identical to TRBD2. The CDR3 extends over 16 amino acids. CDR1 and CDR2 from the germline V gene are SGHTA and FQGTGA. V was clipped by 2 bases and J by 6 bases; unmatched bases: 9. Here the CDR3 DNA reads TGTGCCAGCAGCTTATGGCAGGGAGGGGTTCCCGGGGAGCTGTTTTTT. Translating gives CASSLWQGGVPGELFF.

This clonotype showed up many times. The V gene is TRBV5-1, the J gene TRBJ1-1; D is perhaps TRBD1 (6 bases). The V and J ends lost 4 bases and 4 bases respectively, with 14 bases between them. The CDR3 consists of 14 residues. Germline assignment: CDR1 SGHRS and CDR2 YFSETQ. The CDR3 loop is CASSEGQPGTEAFF. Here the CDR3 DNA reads TGCGCCAGCAGCGAAGGACAGCCGGGCACTGAAGCTTTCTTT.

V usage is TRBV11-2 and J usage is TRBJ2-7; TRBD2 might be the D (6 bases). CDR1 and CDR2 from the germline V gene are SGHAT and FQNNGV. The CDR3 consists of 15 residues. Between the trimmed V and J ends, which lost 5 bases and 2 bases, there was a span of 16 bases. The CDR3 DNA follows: TGTGCCAGCAGCCCGCCGGGACTGCTTCCCTACGAGCAGTACTTC. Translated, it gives CASSPPGLLPYEQYF.

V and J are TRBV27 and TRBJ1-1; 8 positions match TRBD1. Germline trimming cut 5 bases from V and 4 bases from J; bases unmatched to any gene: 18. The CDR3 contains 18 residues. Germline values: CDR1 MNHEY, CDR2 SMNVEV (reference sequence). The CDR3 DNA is TGTGCCAGCAGTACGGGCGGAGCAGGGGGCCTCGGTGGCACTGAAGCTTTCTTT. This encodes CASSTGGAGGLGGTEAFF.

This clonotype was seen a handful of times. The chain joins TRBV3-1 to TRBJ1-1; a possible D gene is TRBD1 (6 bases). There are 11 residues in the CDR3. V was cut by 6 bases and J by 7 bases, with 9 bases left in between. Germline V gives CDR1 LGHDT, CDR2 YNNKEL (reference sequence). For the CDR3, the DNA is TGTGCCAGCAGAAGGGGGGGTGAAGCTTTCTTT. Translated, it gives CASRRGGEAFF.

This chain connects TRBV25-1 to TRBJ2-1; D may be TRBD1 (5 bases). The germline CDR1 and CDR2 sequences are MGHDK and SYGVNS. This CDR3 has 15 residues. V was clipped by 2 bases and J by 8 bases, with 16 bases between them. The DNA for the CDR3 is TGTGCCAGCAGTGAAACGATGCCAGGGAAAGATGAGCAGTTCTTC. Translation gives CASSETMPGKDEQFF.

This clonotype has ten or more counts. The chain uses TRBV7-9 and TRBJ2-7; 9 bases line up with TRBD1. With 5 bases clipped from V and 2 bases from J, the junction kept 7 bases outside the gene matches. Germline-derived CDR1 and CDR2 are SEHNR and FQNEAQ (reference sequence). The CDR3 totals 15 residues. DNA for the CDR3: TGTGCCAGCAGCCCGAGAGACAGGGGGGCCTACGAGCAGTACTTC. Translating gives CASSPRDRGAYEQYF.